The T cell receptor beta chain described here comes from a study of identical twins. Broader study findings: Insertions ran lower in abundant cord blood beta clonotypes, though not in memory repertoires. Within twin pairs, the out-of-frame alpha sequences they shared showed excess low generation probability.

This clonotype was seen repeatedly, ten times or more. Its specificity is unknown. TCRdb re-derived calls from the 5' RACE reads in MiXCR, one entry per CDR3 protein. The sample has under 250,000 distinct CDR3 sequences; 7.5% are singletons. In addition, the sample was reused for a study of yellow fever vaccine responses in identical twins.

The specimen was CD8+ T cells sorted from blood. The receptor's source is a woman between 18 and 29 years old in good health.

The CDR3 reads CSVLPRDMNTEAFF. CDR3 nucleotide sequence: TGCAGCGTTTTACCCAGGGACATGAACACTGAAGCTTTCTTT. The rearrangement uses TRBV29-1 and TRBJ1-1; D possibly corresponds to TRBD1 (6 bases). V was pared by 5 bases and J by 0 bases, with 13 bases between. In germline, CDR1 is SQVTM, CDR2 ANQGSEA. The CDR3 loop spans 14 amino acids.